These 11 T cell receptor beta chains came from one sample sequenced in a study of blood T cells in healthy people across ages. PCR was performed a second time for about 7 to 12 cycles using a sample-barcoded 5' primer and a J-beta primer mix. Via MiXCR, TCRdb re-called the 5' RACE reads, giving one row per CDR3 protein. Altogether about 650,000 distinct CDR3 sequences are present, approximately 29% being singletons, with the ten largest covering 15%. The sequenced sample consisted of blood. The receptors shown here come from a woman aged 80 or older in good health.

The sample holds many counts of this clonotype. The rearrangement uses TRBV7-2 and TRBJ2-3; D gene uncertain. CDR3 size: 12 residues. V shed 5 bases and J shed 2 bases, with 5 bases lying between them. Germline V gene sequence: CDR1 SGHTA, CDR2 FQGNSA. As DNA, the CDR3 is TGTGCCAGCAGCGCTTTCACAGATACGCAGTATTTT. Translation: CASSAFTDTQYF.

In this sample, this clonotype turned up many times. The chain is built from TRBV20-1 and TRBJ2-1; 10 bases line up with TRBD2. The CDR3 contains 15 residues. The ends lost 1 base at V and 3 bases at J; junction bases unmatched: 3. CDR1 and CDR2 (germline): DFQATT, SNEGSKA (reference sequence). The CDR3 region has the DNA TGCAGTGCTAGAGCGGTAGCGGGGGGCTACAATGAGCAGTTCTTC. Its translation is CSARAVAGGYNEQFF.

This clonotype came up many times. A clone one base away is much larger, so this may be a read error. The chain carries TRBV7-2 and TRBJ2-5; no clear D gene. V was trimmed by 2 bases and J by 11 bases, leaving 12 bases between them. Germline V gives CDR1 SGHTA, CDR2 FQGNSA. The CDR3 contains 12 residues. CDR3 DNA sequence: TGTGCCAGCAGCTTAAATTCCCGTGAGCAGTACTTC. Residues: CASSLNSREQYF.

The chain combines TRBV29-1 with TRBJ2-2; possible D gene TRBD1, 6 bases. The CDR3 is made up of 14 amino acids. Germline V gives CDR1 SQVTM, CDR2 ANQGSEA. Between the trimmed V and J ends, which lost 4 bases and 4 bases, there was a span of 13 bases. The CDR3 bases are TGCAGCGTTGTTTGGGACATGGTCACCGGGGAGCTGTTTTTT. Its translation is CSVVWDMVTGELFF.

The chain joins TRBV7-2 to TRBJ2-7, with 8 bases aligning to TRBD1. With V trimmed by 4 bases and J by 3 bases, 11 bases remained unmatched. The CDR3 runs 16 residues. Germline CDR1 is SGHTA and CDR2 is FQGNSA. CDR3 loop: CASSYTGGTSVYEQYF. In DNA form, the CDR3 reads TGTGCCAGCAGCTATACAGGGGGAACCTCCGTCTACGAGCAGTACTTC.

CDR3 bases: TGTGCCACCAGCAGAGATCTGGGACACCAAGAGACCCAGTACTTC. It codes for CATSRDLGHQETQYF. V gene TRBV15 combines with J gene TRBJ2-5; either TRBD1 or TRBD2 may supply D (5 bases each). The V gene's germline CDR1 is LNHNV and CDR2 YYDKDF (reference sequence). V lost 0 bases and J lost 0, with 8 bases in between. This CDR3 has 15 amino acids.

Comment on this clonotype: This may be a read error, as it is one base from a much larger clone. The J gene is TRBJ2-5, the V gene TRBV6-1, with 10 bases fitting TRBD2. The ends lost 2 bases at V and 6 bases at J; junction bases unmatched: 12. Germline values: CDR1 MNHNS, CDR2 SASEGT. This CDR3 has 17 amino acids. CDR3 in DNA: TGTGCCAGCAGTGAAATTTTAGCGGGGGGCCCCGTCAAGACCCAGTACTTC. Protein sequence: CASSEILAGGPVKTQYF.

The rearrangement links TRBV7-9 to TRBJ2-2; the D call may be TRBD1 or TRBD2 (5 bases each). Germline V lookup: CDR1 SEHNR, CDR2 FQNEAQ (reference sequence). CDR3 length: 16 amino acids. V gave up 6 bases and J gave up 0 bases, with 14 bases separating them. The CDR3 region is CASSWGSSANTGELFF. The CDR3, as DNA: TGTGCCAGCAGTTGGGGGAGTAGCGCGAACACCGGGGAGCTGTTTTTT.

This clonotype was seen a few times. This chain joins TRBV4-2 and TRBJ1-2; maybe TRBD1 (6 bases). Germline V gives CDR1 LGHNA, CDR2 YNFKEQ. The length of the CDR3 is 14 residues. Trimming took 4 bases from V and 8 from J, leaving 17 bases between them. CDR3: CASSPEGGKRGYTF. The DNA of the CDR3 is TGTGCCAGCAGCCCCGAGGGGGGAAAACGGGGCTACACCTTC.

This clonotype appeared a few times. The chain is built from TRBV10-3 and TRBJ1-4; D possibly corresponds to TRBD1 (5 bases). In germline, CDR1 is ENHRY, CDR2 SYGVKD. V was pared by 6 bases and J by 13 bases, with 18 bases between. This CDR3 has 13 residues. For the CDR3, the DNA is TGTGCCATCAGGGAGAGCGGAACAGGCGGACTGTTTTTT. Protein: CAIRESGTGGLFF.

Of note for this clonotype: Its ends do not fully match the called genes, so a read error is possible. This chain joins TRBV20-1 and TRBJ2-7; TRBD1 agrees at 9 bases. Germline V gene sequence: CDR1 DFQATT, CDR2 SNEGSKA (reference sequence). The CDR3 loop spans 14 amino acids. CDR3 sequence reads: CGARLDRGHHEQYF. Here the CDR3 DNA reads TGCGGTGCTCGATTGGACAGGGGCCACCACGAGCAGTACTTC.